These T cell receptor beta chains were read from a single sample in a study of CD8 T cells in ankylosing spondylitis. TCRdb ran MiXCR on the 5' RACE reads and lists one entry per CDR3 protein. This repertoire shows fewer than 200,000 distinct CDR3 sequences, roughly 18% found once; its top ten account for around 4%. What was sequenced was blood, either unsorted or a sorted T cell fraction (not recorded which). The receptors here all came from a male donor aged 10-35 years with ankylosing spondylitis or in good health (not recorded which). CDR3s include the opening cysteine and the closing phenylalanine or tryptophan. D genes are given only for firm matches. Where a row states a size, it is once, few, many or the class of an expanded clone; other rows omit it.

clone_size j_call v_call d_call cdr3_nt cdr3_aa
. TRBJ2-5 TRBV20-1 TRBD2 TGCAGTGCTAGTCGGACTAGCCATGCAGAGACCCAGTACTTC CSASRTSHAETQYF
. TRBJ2-1 TRBV7-2 . TGTGCCAGCAGACTTACTAGGGACAATGAGCAGTTCTTC CASRLTRDNEQFF
many TRBJ2-5 TRBV3-1 TRBD2 TGTGCCAGCAGCTCGGACTCAGCGGGAGGAACCCAGTACTTC CASSSDSAGGTQYF
few TRBJ2-3 TRBV7-9 TRBD2 TGTGCCAGCAGCAATTCTCGGGCTAGCGGAAGCACAGATACGCAGTATTTT CASSNSRASGSTDTQYF
many TRBJ2-2 TRBV5-1 . TGCGCCAGCAGCACGGTGAGGGAGCTGTTTTTT CASSTVRELFF
many TRBJ1-6 TRBV2 . TGTGCCAGCAACCAAGACCTGGGTGGCGGTGATTCACCCCTCCACTTT CASNQDLGGGDSPLHF
medium-sized TRBJ2-5 TRBV20-1 TRBD1 TGCAGTGCTCATGCTGGCAGGGGGAAAGAGACCCAGTACTTC CSAHAGRGKETQYF
. TRBJ2-1 TRBV24-1 . TGCGCCACCAGTGATTTCTGGGAGCAGTTGTTC CATSDFWEQLF
many TRBJ1-2 TRBV5-1 TRBD1 TGCGCCAGCAGCCCCGGACAGGGCGACAACGGCTACACCTTC CASSPGQGDNGYTF
many TRBJ2-3 TRBV27 TRBD1 TGTGCCAGCAGTAGTATGGGGACAGGTGGAGATACGCAGTATTTT CASSSMGTGGDTQYF
many TRBJ2-3 TRBV11-2 TRBD2 TGTGCCAGCAGCTTAGCTCTAGCGGGGGGCCGGGATACGCAGTATTTT CASSLALAGGRDTQYF
. TRBJ2-1 TRBV4-3 . TGCGCCAGCAGCCAAGATGGGTGGGGACAAAACAATGAGCAGTTCTTC CASSQDGWGQNNEQFF
many TRBJ2-1 TRBV24-1 . TGTGCCACCAGCAAGGGAATGAGGGAGCAGTTCTTC CATSKGMREQFF
many TRBJ2-1 TRBV5-1 TRBD2 TGCGCCAGCAGCTTGTTGCCTAGCGGGAGCGGCAATGAGCAGTTCTTC CASSLLPSGSGNEQFF
many TRBJ2-1 TRBV29-1 . TGCAGCGTTGGTGGTGGACGGTCCTACAATGAGCAGTTCTTC CSVGGGRSYNEQFF
many TRBJ2-3 TRBV30 TRBD2 TGTGCCTGGTGCGGCGGGAGTAGCCCAGATACGCAGTATTTT CAWCGGSSPDTQYF
many TRBJ1-2 TRBV20-1 . TGCAGTGCTAGAAGTCAGGAAAGGGCTAACTATGGCTACACCTTC CSARSQERANYGYTF
. TRBJ2-1 TRBV29-1 TRBD2 TGCAGCGTTGATGTGCCTAGCGGGAGAATTGAGCAGTTCTTC CSVDVPSGRIEQFF
many TRBJ2-7 TRBV3-1 . TGTGCCAGCAGCCAGTTTGAGAGCTCCTACGAGCAGTACTTC CASSQFESSYEQYF
many TRBJ1-1 TRBV7-2 TRBD1 TGTGCCAGCAGCTTACGACAGGGGGGAAACACTGAAGCTTTCTTT CASSLRQGGNTEAFF
many TRBJ2-5 TRBV12-3/TRBV12-4 TRBD2 TGTGCCAGCAGTCCCCCGGGGGGGCACGAGACCCAGTACTTC CASSPPGGHETQYF
. TRBJ1-1 TRBV7-6 . TGTGCCAGCAGCTTAGACGGCACTGAAGCTTTCTTT CASSLDGTEAFF
many TRBJ2-1 TRBV5-1 TRBD2 TGCGCCAGCAGGTGGGGACTAGCGGGGCCGAGGGATGAGCAGTTCTTC CASRWGLAGPRDEQFF
. TRBJ1-5 TRBV27 . TGTGCCAGCAGCTCCACGATGGGGTTAATAGGACTCAATCAGCCCCAGCATTTT CASSSTMGLIGLNQPQHF
. TRBJ1-1 TRBV12-3/TRBV12-4 TRBD1 TGTGCCAGCAGGGCGGGACAGGGGCCCACTGAAGCTTTCTTT CASRAGQGPTEAFF
many TRBJ2-2 TRBV15 TRBD2 TGTGCCACCAGCAGAGTTACTAGCGGTCACACCGGGGAGCTGTTTTTT CATSRVTSGHTGELFF
many TRBJ2-1 TRBV30 . TGTGCCTGGAGTGTAGGAGGAGGGACCAATGAGCAGTTCTTC CAWSVGGGTNEQFF
few TRBJ2-5 TRBV4-3 . TGCGCCAGCAGCCAAGATTCCTTAGAGACCCAGTACTTC CASSQDSLETQYF
many TRBJ2-1 TRBV12-3/TRBV12-4 . TGTGCCAGCAGCCCCCTAGGACGGTTCGGCGAGCAGTTCTTC CASSPLGRFGEQFF
. TRBJ2-5 TRBV20-1 . TGCAGTGCTAGGGACAAAACGTACCAAGAGACCCAGTACTTC CSARDKTYQETQYF
many TRBJ2-2 TRBV5-1 . TGCGCCAGCAGCTTAAACGGGGACACCGGGGAGCTGTTTTTT CASSLNGDTGELFF
many TRBJ2-3 TRBV7-6 . TGTGCCAGCAGCTTAGTTGCCACGGGCGCAGATACGCAGTATTTT CASSLVATGADTQYF
many TRBJ2-1 TRBV10-2 . TGCGCCAGCGGAGCGGTCTATGAGCAGTTCTTC CASGAVYEQFF
many TRBJ2-1 TRBV7-3 TRBD2 TGTGCCAGCAGCCCTCGGGGACTAGCTTCCCACAATGAGCAGTTCTTC CASSPRGLASHNEQFF
. TRBJ2-2 TRBV4-2 . TGTGCCAGCAGCCAAGGAGTGGGCGACACCGGGGAGCTGTTTTTT CASSQGVGDTGELFF
many TRBJ2-5 TRBV29-1 . TGCAGCGTTAACGGAGACAAAGGAAGGGAGACCCAGTACTTC CSVNGDKGRETQYF
. TRBJ2-3 TRBV7-6 . TGTGCCAGCAGCCCATCCAAGGGACTCAACACAGATACGCAGTATTTT CASSPSKGLNTDTQYF
many TRBJ2-1 TRBV14 . TGTGCCAGCAGCCAGTTCGACAATGAGCAGTTCTTC CASSQFDNEQFF
many TRBJ2-1 TRBV10-3 TRBD2 TGTGCCATCAGTGAGATGGCGGTTAGCGGGAGGGCGAATGAGCAGTTCTTC CAISEMAVSGRANEQFF
many TRBJ2-1 TRBV15 TRBD1 TGTGCCACCAGCCTCCGGACAGGGGCGAACAATGAGCAGTTCTTC CATSLRTGANNEQFF
many TRBJ2-2 TRBV24-1 TRBD2 TGTGCCGCCCGGGGTAGCGGGATGAACACCGGGGAGCTGTTTTTT CAARGSGMNTGELFF
many TRBJ2-5 TRBV12-3/TRBV12-4 TRBD1 TGTGCCAGCAGTTTTCACCTGGGACAGGGGATAGAGACCCAGTACTTC CASSFHLGQGIETQYF
. TRBJ2-2 TRBV19 TRBD2 TGTGCCAGTAGGAAGGGACTAGCGATGAACACCGGGGAGCTGTTTTTT CASRKGLAMNTGELFF
many TRBJ2-2 TRBV10-3 . TGTGCCACCCGGGACATTCCGTCGAACACCGGGGAGCTGTTTTTT CATRDIPSNTGELFF
. TRBJ1-6 TRBV6-1 TRBD1 TGTGCCAGCAGCCGGGGACAGATTAATTCACCCCTCCACTTT CASSRGQINSPLHF
many TRBJ1-4 TRBV7-9 . TGTGCCAGCAGGAGCGGTGAAAAACTGTTTTTT CASRSGEKLFF
few TRBJ1-2 TRBV6-5 . TGTGCCAGCGGGGCGAACTATGGCTACACCTTC CASGANYGYTF
many TRBJ2-1 TRBV27 . TGTGCCAGCAGTCTGAGACGTTTGGATGAGCAGTTCTTC CASSLRRLDEQFF
. TRBJ1-1 TRBV29-1 . TGCAGCGTAGAACTGGGGGCGTGGACTGAAGCTTTCTTT CSVELGAWTEAFF
many TRBJ2-3 TRBV6-4 . TGTGCCAGCAGTGAGGGCCCTAGTAAGGATACGCAGTATTTT CASSEGPSKDTQYF
many TRBJ2-7 TRBV6-1 . TGTGCCAGCAGTGAACCCGCCCTCTCCTACGAGCAGTACTTC CASSEPALSYEQYF